The 18 T cell receptor beta chains presented below share a single source sample, sequenced in a study of blood T cell repertoires in COVID-19. Method: immunoSEQ multiplex PCR; TCRdb's copy keeps in-frame clones and lacks some. The sample consists of about 350,000 clones, under 95% of them appearing once. Sequenced material: peripheral blood. Receptors originate from a woman younger than 35 who had recovered from COVID-19.

The V gene is TRBV5-1, the J gene TRBJ2-3; no clear D gene. V was trimmed by 0 bases and J by 6 bases, leaving 11 bases between them. This CDR3 spans 14 amino acids. Germline V CDR1 and CDR2: SGHRS, YFSETQ. In DNA, the CDR3 is TGCGCCAGCAGCTTGGGAGGTCCCCCCGATACGCAGTATTTT. Residues: CASSLGGPPDTQYF. Combining the CDR3 with reference TRBV5-1 and TRBJ2-3 gives the whole variable domain KAGVTQTPRYLIKTRGQQVTLSCSPISGHRSVSWYQQTPGQGLQFLFEYFSETQRNKGNFPGRFSGRQFSNSRSEMNVSTLELGDSALYLCASSLGGPPDTQYFGPGTRLTVL.

The chain is built from TRBV6-5 and TRBJ2-2; D not certain. V shed 7 bases and J shed 7 bases, with 19 bases lying between them. The germline CDR1 and CDR2 sequences are MNHEY and SVGAGI. The CDR3 extends over 15 amino acids. The CDR3: CASIFSSTGLGELFF. For the CDR3, the DNA is TGTGCCAGCATATTCTCGAGTACTGGTCTCGGGGAGCTGTTTTTT.

This clone was counted only a few times. The chain joins TRBV6-2 or TRBV6-3 to TRBJ2-7, with 7 positions matching TRBD2. Germline V gene data show CDR1 as MNHEY and CDR2 as SVGEGT. This CDR3 spans 15 amino acids. The V and J ends lost 5 bases and 0 bases, in that order; junction bases with no gene match: 7. CDR3 sequence (DNA): TGTGCCAGCAGTGTAGCGGGTCCGGGCTCCTACGAGCAGTACGTC. Protein: CASSVAGPGSYEQYV.

This rearrangement joins TRBV5-6 to TRBJ2-7, with 8 bases identical to TRBD2. The CDR3 consists of 15 residues. Trimming cost V 2 bases and J 5 bases; bases outside gene matches: 9. The germline V gene has CDR1 SGHDT and CDR2 YYEEEE. The CDR3 region has the DNA TGTGCCAGCAGCTTAGGACCAGCGGGAGTAAACGAGCAGTACGTC. Translation: CASSLGPAGVNEQYV.

This chain connects TRBV25-1 to TRBJ2-3, with TRBD2 as a possible D gene (6 bases). The CDR3 is 14 residues long. The V gene's germline CDR1 is MGHDK and CDR2 SYGVNS. V lost 6 bases, J lost 5 bases, and 15 bases lay in between. For the CDR3, the DNA is TGTGCCAGCAGGGGCAGGAGGGTCTTAGATACGCAGTATTTT. Protein sequence: CASRGRRVLDTQYF.

The chain employs TRBV10-3 and TRBJ1-2; TRBD1 matches at 7 bases. The germline V gene has CDR1 ENHRY and CDR2 SYGVKD. V shed 7 bases, J shed 1 base, and the junction held 3 bases outside the gene matches. The CDR3 contains 13 residues. The CDR3 region is CAINRDSNYGYTF. The CDR3 DNA is TGTGCCATCAATCGGGACAGTAACTATGGCTACACCTTC.

The chain has TRBV5-1 and TRBJ2-2, with a tentative D call TRBD1 (5 bases). In germline, CDR1 is SGHRS, CDR2 YFSETQ. V lost 4 bases and J 4 bases, leaving 17 bases between the germline ends. CDR3 length: 16 amino acids. This chain's CDR3 is CASSPGIRVGTGELFF. For the CDR3, the DNA is TGCGCCAGCAGCCCCGGAATCAGGGTTGGCACCGGGGAGCTGTTTTTT. The full variable domain, with the rest looked up from reference TRBV5-1 and TRBJ2-2, is KAGVTQTPRYLIKTRGQQVTLSCSPISGHRSVSWYQQTPGQGLQFLFEYFSETQRNKGNFPGRFSGRQFSNSRSEMNVSTLELGDSALYLCASSPGIRVGTGELFFGEGSRLTVL.

V gene TRBV5-4 combines with J gene TRBJ2-7; 8 nucleotides agree with TRBD2. The CDR3 sequence is 18 residues long. After removal of 0 bases from V and 4 bases from J, the junction contained 15 bases not matched to a gene. Per the germline V gene, CDR1 is SGHNT and CDR2 is YYREEE (reference sequence). In DNA form, the CDR3 reads TGTGCCAGCAGCTTGGAACCGCGGAGCGGGGGACTACCTTACGAGCAGTACGTC. Translated: CASSLEPRSGGLPYEQYV.

CDR3 sequence (DNA): TGTGCCAGCTCACCGCGAGGGTCTAGCACAGATACGCAGTATTTT. This encodes CASSPRGSSTDTQYF. The rearrangement uses TRBV18 and TRBJ2-3; tentatively, D is TRBD2 (5 bases). The CDR3 sequence is 15 residues long. V was clipped by 3 bases and J by 0 bases, with 10 bases between them. Germline lookup yields CDR1 KGHSH and CDR2 LQKENI.

The CDR3 spells CASSPRDRYISGNTIYF. The CDR3 DNA follows: TGTGCCAGCAGCCCACGGGACAGGTATATCTCTGGAAACACCATATATTTT. The chain carries TRBV11-3 and TRBJ1-3; TRBD1 aligns across 8 bases. Germline V gene lookup returns CDR1 SGHNT and CDR2 YENEEA. V trimming: 5 bases; J trimming: 0 bases; junction bases outside the gene matches: 9. The CDR3 extends over 17 amino acids.

The sample holds a few counts of this clone. The CDR3 loop is CASSNQGNTIYF. CDR3 in DNA: TGTGCCAGCAGTAACCAGGGAAACACCATATATTTT. The chain recombines TRBV2 with TRBJ1-3; D is unresolved. V lost 5 bases to trimming and J lost 4 bases, with 6 bases between them. This CDR3 has 12 residues. Germline V gives CDR1 SNHLY, CDR2 FYNNEI. The full variable domain, rest sourced from reference TRBV2 and TRBJ1-3, is EPEVTQTPSHQVTQMGQEVILRCVPISNHLYFYWYRQILGQKVEFLVSFYNNEISEKSEIFDDQFSVERPDGSNFTLKIRSTKLEDSAMYFCASSNQGNTIYFGEGSWLTVV.

The chain uses TRBV29-1 and TRBJ2-3; 11 bases match TRBD2. Germline CDR1 reads SQVTM; CDR2 reads ANQGSEA. This CDR3 comprises 15 residues. Trimming at V came to 4 bases and at J to 2 bases, leaving 5 bases not matched to a gene. CDR3 DNA: TGCAGCGTTGTTTTGGGACTAGCGGACACAGATACGCAGTATTTT. Translated, it gives CSVVLGLADTDTQYF.

The rearrangement joins TRBV10-3 to TRBJ2-1, with D tentatively TRBD1 (5 bases). Germline V CDR1 and CDR2: ENHRY, SYGVKD. This CDR3 has 14 amino acids. V was clipped by 6 bases and J by 12 bases, with 21 bases between them. Here the CDR3 reads CAISGQGPKKGQFF. CDR3 DNA: TGTGCCATCAGCGGACAAGGCCCGAAAAAAGGGCAGTTCTTC.

This chain links TRBV2 with TRBJ1-6; maybe TRBD1 (5 bases). The CDR3 runs 15 residues. The germline CDR1 and CDR2 sequences are SNHLY and FYNNEI. The V gene lost 6 bases and the J gene lost 1 base, with 10 bases spanning the gap. As DNA, the CDR3 is TGTGCCAGCAGAGCGGGGGTTTCCTATAATTCACCCCTCCACTTT. Translating gives CASRAGVSYNSPLHF. Supplemented by reference TRBV2 and TRBJ1-6, the full variable domain reads EPEVTQTPSHQVTQMGQEVILRCVPISNHLYFYWYRQILGQKVEFLVSFYNNEISEKSEIFDDQFSVERPDGSNFTLKIRSTKLEDSAMYFCASRAGVSYNSPLHFGNGTRLTVT.

The chain couples TRBV29-1 to TRBJ2-1; 14 bases are shared with TRBD2. Germline-derived CDR1 and CDR2 are SQVTM and ANQGSEA. V lost 6 bases and J lost 6; bases outside the gene matches: 4. The CDR3 length is 14 residues. CDR3 in DNA: TGCAGCGTAACCGGGACTAGCGGGAGCAATGAGCAGTTCTTC. This sequence encodes CSVTGTSGSNEQFF.

The V call is TRBV15, the J call TRBJ1-1; D gene uncertain. Germline V CDR1 and CDR2: LNHNV, YYDKDF (reference sequence). This CDR3 contains 14 residues. The V end was cut by 1 base, the J end by 0 bases, with 6 bases between. This CDR3 is CATSRALVNTEAFF. The CDR3 coding sequence is TGTGCCACCAGCAGAGCCTTAGTGAACACTGAAGCTTTCTTT.

The chain joins TRBV24-1 to TRBJ1-3; D perhaps matches TRBD1 (6 bases). The CDR3 extends over 17 amino acids. Trimming pared 9 bases from V and 0 bases from J, leaving 20 bases between. Germline CDR1 KGHDR, CDR2 SFDVKD. The CDR3 DNA reads TGTGCCACCCGAGAGGGACACCTAAAGAGCTCTGGAAACACCATATATTTT. It is translated as CATREGHLKSSGNTIYF.

The sample holds one count of this clone. The rearrangement joins TRBV7-2 to TRBJ2-3; D possibly corresponds to TRBD2 (6 bases). Per germline, CDR1 SGHTA and CDR2 FQGNSA. V dropped 5 bases and J dropped 6 bases, with 18 bases sitting between them. The CDR3 runs 15 residues. The CDR3 sequence is CASSVTEGVRDTQYF. The CDR3 DNA follows: TGTGCCAGCAGCGTAACGGAGGGCGTTCGGGATACGCAGTATTTT.